This is a list of T cell receptor beta chains from one sample in a study of blood T cell repertoires in COVID-19. The assay was immunoSEQ multiplex PCR, and TCRdb's table has in-frame clones only and misses some. The profile covers about 50,000 clones, with about four fifths appearing a single time and roughly 10% taken by the ten largest. Sequencing was carried out using peripheral blood. Source of these receptors: a man in his fifties or sixties with acute or convalescent COVID-19. Both conserved end residues are part of each CDR3. A D gene is named only where the DNA matches it firmly. The listing skips clone size in some rows; elsewhere it reads once, few, many or a size class.

TGTGCCAGCAGCCAAGATGGAGGGGGCAGCAGCAATCAGCCCCAGCATTTT | CASSQDGGGSSNQPQHF | 17 | TRBJ1-5 | TRBD1 | - | TRBV3-1/TRBV3-2
TGCGCCAGCAGCCCGGAAGGAGCGGGGGCCTTTAATGAGCAGTTCTTC | CASSPEGAGAFNEQFF | 16 | TRBJ2-1 | TRBD2 | - | TRBV5-1
TGTGCCAGCAGTTATTCGTGGGACAAAGAGACCCAGTACTTC | CASSYSWDKETQYF | 14 | TRBJ2-5 | - | - | TRBV6-2/TRBV6-3
TGTGCCATCAGACGCGGACAGGGTGACTCACCCCTCCACTTT | CAIRRGQGDSPLHF | 14 | TRBJ1-6 | TRBD1 | few | TRBV10-3
TGTGCCAGCAGCTTAGCGAGTCCAGGGACTGAAGCTTTCTTT | CASSLASPGTEAFF | 14 | TRBJ1-1 | - | - | TRBV7-9
TGTGCCAGCAGTGACCCGCCGGGGTTGGTCTACGAGCAGTACTTC | CASSDPPGLVYEQYF | 15 | TRBJ2-7 | - | - | TRBV6-1
TGTGCCAGCAGATCGCAACTACCGGGACAGGTTTACGAGCAGTACTTC | CASRSQLPGQVYEQYF | 16 | TRBJ2-7 | TRBD1 | - | TRBV28
TGCGCCAGCAGCAAGTCTGGACACCTGTACCAAGAGACCCAGTACTTC | CASSKSGHLYQETQYF | 16 | TRBJ2-5 | - | - | TRBV5-1
TGTGCCAGCAGTGAAAACGACAGGGGGCCCATATATTTT | CASSENDRGPIYF | 13 | TRBJ1-3 | TRBD1 | - | TRBV25-1
TGCGCCAGCAGCCTGGGACAGGGAGATGGCTACACCTTC | CASSLGQGDGYTF | 13 | TRBJ1-2 | TRBD1 | - | TRBV4-1
TGTGCCAGCAGTGGAGGACAGGGGAGGGAGCCCCAGCATTTT | CASSGGQGREPQHF | 14 | TRBJ1-5 | TRBD1 | once | TRBV6-4
TGTGCCAGCAGCCGGAACACAGATAGCAATCAGCCCCAGCATTTT | CASSRNTDSNQPQHF | 15 | TRBJ1-5 | - | once | TRBV5-5
TGCGCCAGCAGCCCGACAGGGGGCAACGAGCAGTACTTC | CASSPTGGNEQYF | 13 | TRBJ2-7 | TRBD1 | - | TRBV5-1
TGTGCCAGCAGCCTCGCCCAGGTTAACACTGAAGCTTTCTTT | CASSLAQVNTEAFF | 14 | TRBJ1-1 | - | medium-sized | TRBV5-4
TGTGCCACCAGTGATACGGGGAACTATGGCTACACCTTC | CATSDTGNYGYTF | 13 | TRBJ1-2 | - | - | TRBV24-1
TGTGCCAGTAGTATAACGGGACAGCCCCCTCAACTGTTTTTT | CASSITGQPPQLFF | 14 | TRBJ1-4 | TRBD1 | - | TRBV19
TGTGCCAGCAGCCCGGACAGGGGGCTAGATAATGAAAAACTGTTTTTT | CASSPDRGLDNEKLFF | 16 | TRBJ1-4 | TRBD1 | - | TRBV5-6
TGTGCCAGCTCAGACAGGGGGCCTGAGTATGGCTACACCTTC | CASSDRGPEYGYTF | 14 | TRBJ1-2 | TRBD1 | - | TRBV18
TGTGCCAGTAGTAAGACAGGAAGGGTAAACCCTGAAGCTTTCTTT | CASSKTGRVNPEAFF | 15 | TRBJ1-1 | - | - | TRBV19
TGTGCCAGCAGCGAGAGACAGGGAGTCAACACTGAAGCTTTCTTT | CASSERQGVNTEAFF | 15 | TRBJ1-1 | TRBD1 | - | TRBV27
TGTGCCAGCAGTGAGGACAGGAACACTGAAGCTTTCTTT | CASSEDRNTEAFF | 13 | TRBJ1-1 | - | - | TRBV6-1
TGCGCCAGCAGCCGGACTAGCGGGGGGGCAAGCAATGAGCAGTTCTTC | CASSRTSGGASNEQFF | 16 | TRBJ2-1 | TRBD2 | - | TRBV5-1
TGTGCCACCAGCTTCGGGGAAGACAATCAGCCCCAGCATTTT | CATSFGEDNQPQHF | 14 | TRBJ1-5 | - | - | TRBV24-1
TGTGCCAGCAGTGAAAGTTGGGGAGAATGGCACACCTTC | CASSESWGEWHTF | 13 | TRBJ1-2 | - | - | TRBV2
TGTGCCAGCAGCTTGGGGAGCTATAGCAATCAGCCCCAGCATTTT | CASSLGSYSNQPQHF | 15 | TRBJ1-5 | - | - | TRBV5-6
TGTGCCAGCAGCTTAAAGGCAGGGGGAATCGGGGAGCTGTTTTTT | CASSLKAGGIGELFF | 15 | TRBJ2-2 | TRBD1 | - | TRBV7-2
TGTGCCAGCAGCCAAGAGAGGGCTGGCTACACCTTC | CASSQERAGYTF | 12 | TRBJ1-2 | - | - | TRBV3-1/TRBV3-2
TGTGCCTGGAGTGTACAGTCCAACACTGAAGCTTTCTTT | CAWSVQSNTEAFF | 13 | TRBJ1-1 | - | - | TRBV30
TGTGCCAGCAGTTTCTTTGGGGGAGGCACTGAAGCTTTCTTT | CASSFFGGGTEAFF | 14 | TRBJ1-1 | - | - | TRBV6-5
TGTGCCAGCAGCTTGTTAGGGGCTAACTATGGCTACACCTTC | CASSLLGANYGYTF | 14 | TRBJ1-2 | - | once | TRBV5-6
TGTGCCAGCAGCCAAGAGGCCTCGGGGGGTATTACGCAGTATTTT | CASSQEASGGITQYF | 15 | TRBJ2-3 | TRBD2 | - | TRBV3-1/TRBV3-2
TGTGCCAGCAGCCCGTCCTTCCCCACCATATATTTT | CASSPSFPTIYF | 12 | TRBJ1-3 | - | - | TRBV7-2
TGTGCCAGCACTACAGGAACTAGCACAGATACGCAGTATTTT | CASTTGTSTDTQYF | 14 | TRBJ2-3 | - | - | TRBV25-1
TGTGCCAGCAGCTTAGCATATAATTCACCCCTCCACTTT | CASSLAYNSPLHF | 13 | TRBJ1-6 | - | - | TRBV5-6
TGTGCCAGCAGTTACGTCCTTACAGGGTCGGTTAAGAACGAGCAGTACTTC | CASSYVLTGSVKNEQYF | 17 | TRBJ2-7 | - | few | TRBV6-2/TRBV6-3
TGTGCCAGCATCGCAGGGGCAGGTGAAAAACTGTTTTTT | CASIAGAGEKLFF | 13 | TRBJ1-4 | - | - | TRBV21-1
TGTGCCAGCAGTCCCGGGACTAGGTTCACCTACGAGCAGTACTTC | CASSPGTRFTYEQYF | 15 | TRBJ2-7 | TRBD2 | once | TRBV6-5
TGTGCCAGTAGTTTCGGACAGGGGGCGCAGGATGGCTACACCTTC | CASSFGQGAQDGYTF | 15 | TRBJ1-2 | TRBD1 | - | TRBV19
TGTGCCATCAGTGACCCCTTCACAGATACGCAGTATTTT | CAISDPFTDTQYF | 13 | TRBJ2-3 | - | - | TRBV10-3
TGTGCCAGCAGTTACCCGGCGGCACTCTTGAACTCTGGAAACACCATATATTTT | CASSYPAALLNSGNTIYF | 18 | TRBJ1-3 | - | - | TRBV2
TGTGCCAGCAGGGGGACAGGGGTTACTGAAGCTTTCTTT | CASRGTGVTEAFF | 13 | TRBJ1-1 | TRBD1 | once | TRBV27
TGCAGCGTTGAGTTAGGACAGGGGACCGGGGAGCTGTTTTTT | CSVELGQGTGELFF | 14 | TRBJ2-2 | TRBD1 | once | TRBV29-1
TGTGCCACCGCGCAGGGTCAGAGCACTGAAGCTTTCTTT | CATAQGQSTEAFF | 13 | TRBJ1-1 | - | - | TRBV19
TGTGCCAGCAGTGAAGCGACAGCTGTTTGGAGCTTTTACGAGCAGTACTTC | CASSEATAVWSFYEQYF | 17 | TRBJ2-7 | - | - | TRBV6-1
TGTGCCAGCAGCCGGGGGACAGGGGACCATCAAGAGACCCAGTACTTC | CASSRGTGDHQETQYF | 16 | TRBJ2-5 | TRBD1 | once | TRBV4-2
TGTGCCAGTAGTCCTACCGGGACAGGGAATAACTATGGCTACACCTTC | CASSPTGTGNNYGYTF | 16 | TRBJ1-2 | TRBD1 | - | TRBV19
TGTGCCATCACCAATGGACAGGGGGCTGACACTGAAGCTTTCTTT | CAITNGQGADTEAFF | 15 | TRBJ1-1 | TRBD1 | - | TRBV10-3
TGCGCCAGCAGCCATGTTCGGACAGCAGAAGCTTTCTTT | CASSHVRTAEAFF | 13 | TRBJ1-1 | - | - | TRBV4-3
TGTGCCAGCAGTGAAGAACTAGCGGGGGGGAGCACAGATACGCAGTATTTT | CASSEELAGGSTDTQYF | 17 | TRBJ2-3 | TRBD2 | - | TRBV6-1
TGTGCCAGCATGCTTCAGGGGCGGGGAAACACCATATATTTT | CASMLQGRGNTIYF | 14 | TRBJ1-3 | - | - | TRBV6-5
TGCGCCAGCAGTGAAGGGGTTGACAGGGGGCCTTATGGCTACACCTTC | CASSEGVDRGPYGYTF | 16 | TRBJ1-2 | TRBD1 | - | TRBV10-2
TGTGCCAGCAGTTCCCCGCGGACAGGGGCCAACTATGGCTACACCTTC | CASSSPRTGANYGYTF | 16 | TRBJ1-2 | TRBD1 | - | TRBV28
TGTGCCAGCAGGCAGGGGTTTAATGAAAAACTGTTTTTT | CASRQGFNEKLFF | 13 | TRBJ1-4 | - | once | TRBV6-5